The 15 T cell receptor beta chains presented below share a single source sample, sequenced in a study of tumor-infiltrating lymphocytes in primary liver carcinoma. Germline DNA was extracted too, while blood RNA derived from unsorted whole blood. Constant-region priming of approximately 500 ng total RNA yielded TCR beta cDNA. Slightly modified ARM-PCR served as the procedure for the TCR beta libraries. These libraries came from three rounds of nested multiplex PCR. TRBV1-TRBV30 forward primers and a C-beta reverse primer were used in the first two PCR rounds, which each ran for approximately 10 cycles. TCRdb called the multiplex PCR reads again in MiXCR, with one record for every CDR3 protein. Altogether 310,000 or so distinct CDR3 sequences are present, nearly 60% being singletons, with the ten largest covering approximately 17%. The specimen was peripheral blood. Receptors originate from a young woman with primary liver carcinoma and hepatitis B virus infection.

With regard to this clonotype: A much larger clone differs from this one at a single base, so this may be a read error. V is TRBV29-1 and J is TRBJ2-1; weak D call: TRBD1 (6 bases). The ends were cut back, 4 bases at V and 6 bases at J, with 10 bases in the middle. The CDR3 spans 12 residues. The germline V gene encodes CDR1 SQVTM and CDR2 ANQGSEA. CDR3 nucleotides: TGCAGCGTTGGCTCAGGGGCCAATGAGCAGTTCTTC. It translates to CSVGSGANEQFF.

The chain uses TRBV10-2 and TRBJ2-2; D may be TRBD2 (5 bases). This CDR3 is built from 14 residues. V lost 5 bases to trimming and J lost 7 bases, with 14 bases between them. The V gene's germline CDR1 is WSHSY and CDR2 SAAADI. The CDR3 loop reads CASSQRTWDGELFF. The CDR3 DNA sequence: TGCGCCAGCAGTCAGCGGACTTGGGACGGGGAGCTGTTTTTT.

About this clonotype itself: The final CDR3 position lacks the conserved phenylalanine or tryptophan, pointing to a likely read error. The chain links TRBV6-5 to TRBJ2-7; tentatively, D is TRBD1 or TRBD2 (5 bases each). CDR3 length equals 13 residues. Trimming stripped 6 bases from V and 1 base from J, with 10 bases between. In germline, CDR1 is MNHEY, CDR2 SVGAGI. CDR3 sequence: CASRGPWSYEQYY. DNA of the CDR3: TGTGCCAGCAGGGGACCGTGGTCCTACGAGCAGTACTAC.

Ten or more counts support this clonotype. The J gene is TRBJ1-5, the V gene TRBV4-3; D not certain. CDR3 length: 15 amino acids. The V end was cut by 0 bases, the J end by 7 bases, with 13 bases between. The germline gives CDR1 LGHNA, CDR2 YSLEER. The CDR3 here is CASSQDIEGYQPQHF. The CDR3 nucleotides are TGCGCCAGCAGCCAAGATATTGAGGGCTACCAGCCCCAGCATTTT.

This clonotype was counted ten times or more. CDR3 in amino acids: CASSFSGFNEQFF. CDR3 nucleotides: TGTGCCAGCAGCTTTTCGGGGTTTAATGAGCAGTTCTTC. The rearrangement links TRBV11-2 to TRBJ2-1; a weak D match, TRBD2 (5 bases). CDR3 length: 13 amino acids. V lost 3 bases, J lost 7 bases, and 10 bases lay in between. Germline lookup yields CDR1 SGHAT and CDR2 FQNNGV.

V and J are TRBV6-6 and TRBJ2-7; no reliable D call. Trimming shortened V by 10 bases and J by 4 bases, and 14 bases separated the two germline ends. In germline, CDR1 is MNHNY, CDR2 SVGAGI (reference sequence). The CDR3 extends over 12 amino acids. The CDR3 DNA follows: TGTGCCATCCTGACGGTCCGGTACGAGCAGTACTTC. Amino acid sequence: CAILTVRYEQYF.

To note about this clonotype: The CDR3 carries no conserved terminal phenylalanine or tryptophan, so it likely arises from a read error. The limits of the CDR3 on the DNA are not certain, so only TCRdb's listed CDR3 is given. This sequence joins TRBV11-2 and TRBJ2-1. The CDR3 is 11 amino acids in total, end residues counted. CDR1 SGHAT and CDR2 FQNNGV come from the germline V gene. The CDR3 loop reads CASSLRFKQIL.

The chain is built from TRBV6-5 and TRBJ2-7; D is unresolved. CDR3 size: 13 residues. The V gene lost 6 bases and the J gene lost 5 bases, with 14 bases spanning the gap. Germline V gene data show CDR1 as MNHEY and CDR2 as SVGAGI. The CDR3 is CASRMEGYNEQYF. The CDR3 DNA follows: TGTGCCAGCAGGATGGAAGGTTACAACGAGCAGTACTTC.

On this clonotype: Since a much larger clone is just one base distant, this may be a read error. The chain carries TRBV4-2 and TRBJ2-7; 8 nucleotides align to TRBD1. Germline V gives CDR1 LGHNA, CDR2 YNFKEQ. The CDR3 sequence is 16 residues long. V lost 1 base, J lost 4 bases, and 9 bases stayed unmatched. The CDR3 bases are TGTGCCAGCAGCCAAGGTGATACACAGGGGGAATACGAGCAGTACTTC. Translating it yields CASSQGDTQGEYEQYF.

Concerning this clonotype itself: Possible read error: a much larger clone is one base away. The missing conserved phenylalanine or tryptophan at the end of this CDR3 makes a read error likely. CDR3 protein: CASSLDGGGRINEQYL. The CDR3 nucleotides are TGTGCCAGCAGTCTCGATGGGGGCGGGAGGATCAACGAGCAGTACCTC. This chain uses TRBV4-2 with TRBJ2-7, with 8 bases identical to TRBD2. Per germline, CDR1 LGHNA and CDR2 YNFKEQ. The V and J ends lost 6 bases and 5 bases, in that order; junction bases with no gene match: 15. CDR3 length: 16 residues.

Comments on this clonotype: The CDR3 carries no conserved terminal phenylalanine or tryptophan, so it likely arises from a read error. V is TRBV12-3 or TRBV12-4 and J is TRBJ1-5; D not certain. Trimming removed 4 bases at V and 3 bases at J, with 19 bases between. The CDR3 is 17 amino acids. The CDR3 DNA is TGTGCCAGCAGTTGGGGAACTGGGGTAAATTACAATCAGCCCCAGCATATT. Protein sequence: CASSWGTGVNYNQPQHI.

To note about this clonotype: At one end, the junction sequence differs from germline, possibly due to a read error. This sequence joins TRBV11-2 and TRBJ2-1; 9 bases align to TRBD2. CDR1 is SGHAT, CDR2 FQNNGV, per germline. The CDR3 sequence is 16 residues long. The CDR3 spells CACSWGGVAGDNEQFF. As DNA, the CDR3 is TGTGCCTGCAGCTGGGGGGGAGTAGCGGGGGACAATGAGCAGTTCTTC. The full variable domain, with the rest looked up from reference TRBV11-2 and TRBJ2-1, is EAGVAQSPRYKIIEKRQSVAFWCNPISGHATLYWYQQILGQGPKLLIQFQNNGVVDDSQLPKDRFSAERLKGVDSTLKIQPAKLEDSAVYLCACSWGGVAGDNEQFFGPGTRLTVL.

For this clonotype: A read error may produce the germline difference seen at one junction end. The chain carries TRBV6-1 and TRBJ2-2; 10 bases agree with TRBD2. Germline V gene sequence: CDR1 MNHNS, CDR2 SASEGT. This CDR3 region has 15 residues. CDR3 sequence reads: CASMASGRWTEELFF. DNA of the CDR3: TGTGCCAGCATGGCTAGCGGGAGATGGACCGAGGAGCTGTTTTTT.

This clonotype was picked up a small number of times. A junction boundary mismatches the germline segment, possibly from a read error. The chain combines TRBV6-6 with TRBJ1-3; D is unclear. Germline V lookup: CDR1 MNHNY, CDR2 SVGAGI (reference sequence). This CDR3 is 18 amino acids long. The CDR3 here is CASSYSGQDGESGNTVYF. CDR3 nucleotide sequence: TGTGCCAGCAGTTACTCCGGCCAGGATGGGGAATCTGGAAACACCGTATATTTT.

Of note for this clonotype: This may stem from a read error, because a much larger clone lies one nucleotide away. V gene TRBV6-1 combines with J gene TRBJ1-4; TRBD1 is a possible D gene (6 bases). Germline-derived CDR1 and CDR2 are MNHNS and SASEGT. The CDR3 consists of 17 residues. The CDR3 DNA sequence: TGTGCCAGCTGTGACGACAGGAGAGCCTCAACTAATGAAAAACTGTTTTTT. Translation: CASCDDRRASTNEKLFF.